This T cell receptor (beta chain) was sequenced in a study of CD8+ T cells in alopecia areata (dated by TCRdb to between 2018 and 2020). At the level of the whole study: The study used high-throughput TCRbeta sequencing to examine T cell clonal expansion in alopecia areata, in both the C3H/HeJ mouse model and human patients. Scalp clonality was compared among normal scalp (n=4), patchy alopecia areata scalp (n=8), and alopecia totalis/universalis scalp (n=8). Scalp tissue and sorted CD4+ and CD8+ peripheral blood T cells from patchy and totalis/universalis alopecia areata patients and from healthy controls were covered by human TCRbeta sequencing. RNA was extracted with the PAXgene miRNA kit for fixed scalp, the miRNeasy kit for PBMCs, and the RNeasy kit for mouse skin. Amplification of TCRbeta CDR3 regions was done by immunoSEQ multiplex PCR using 35 Vbeta forward primers and 13 Jbeta reverse primers. General conclusions and limits of the study: Lesional scalp, especially in alopecia totalis/universalis, showed higher clonality and more expanded CD8+ clones than normal scalp, suggesting antigenic drive. Unlike mouse skin, which is dominated by gammadelta T cells, normal human skin has resident alphabeta T cells that are also sequenced, and this complicates analysis of the scalp TCR repertoire. Shared TCR sequences between patients were less evident than in mice, which may be partly attributable to HLA diversity in the patient population.

Based on the germline V gene, the CDR1 and CDR2 sequences are LGHNA and YNFKEQ. Relative to germline, V is 1 base shorter and J is 2 bases shorter, with 11 bases between their ends. The CDR3 sequence holds 15 residues, the cysteine and phenylalanine included. CDR3 DNA is the only sequence kept; it has 45 bases, read in frame from the first base. PBMCs were isolated by density centrifugation and stained for CD3, CD4 and CD8, after which CD4+ and CD8+ T cells were sorted on a FACSAria. Scalp biopsies and blood samples were obtained from unaffected controls. Library generation was performed with the immunoSEQ multiplex PCR assay. RNA was extracted from all samples and reverse transcribed into cDNA as template for TCR sequencing. First-strand cDNA was synthesized using SuperScript III with a 2:1 mix of oligo-dT and random hexamers. A synthetic immune receptor repertoire was used to assess amplification bias, and residual bias was removed computationally. The study's own analysis went as follows. After raw reads were preprocessed to remove errors, the CDR3 was defined following IMGT conventions as running from the conserved cysteine to phenylalanine. Clonality was computed by normalizing Shannon entropy by log2 of the number of productive unique TCRs and subtracting the result from 1. Whether each scalp clone was CD4 or CD8 was inferred by checking scalp TCRbeta sequences against the CD4 and CD8 repertoires from sorted blood. TCRdb obtained this table from immuneACCESS and retained in-frame rearrangements with V and J assigned. These tables miss some clones; where compared with another copy, unresolved V genes account for less than half of the shortfall, and the remainder is unexplained. That table furnishes V, J and clone size, whereas the DNA furnished D and trimming. This sample comprises a few hundred thousand clones, approximately 60% of them detected only once. The top ten clonotypes cover 4% to 6% of the sample.

As concerns this clone: The antigen it recognizes is unknown. There are no base qualities to consult, and no much larger clone falls within one base.

The receptor was isolated from a human donor in good health. This receptor chain uses TRBV4-2 and TRBJ1-2; TRBD1 is a possible D gene, resting on 6 matching bases. Sequencing was carried out using CD8+ T cells sorted from blood. The CDR3 sequence is CASSQGGGPNYGYTF. The sequence in DNA is TGTGCCAGCAGCCAAGGAGGGGGGCCAAACTATGGCTACACCTTC.